Following are 8 T cell receptor beta chains from one sample sequenced in a study of blood T cells in healthy people across ages. Sample-barcoded 5' priming and a J-beta primer mix drove a second PCR of about 6 to 12 cycles. TCRdb re-called the 5' RACE reads with MiXCR, one entry per CDR3 protein. The sample consists of hundreds of thousands of distinct CDR3 sequences, around three fifths of them appearing once. The specimen was blood. These receptors were collected from a man aged 60 to 69 in good health.

This clonotype was counted only a few times. The genes are TRBV6-2 or TRBV6-3 and TRBJ2-5; 11 bases line up with TRBD2. The CDR3 is made up of 15 amino acids. With 0 bases clipped from V and 5 bases from J, the junction kept 2 bases outside the gene matches. CDR1 is MNHEY, CDR2 SVGEGT, per germline. In nucleotides, the CDR3 is TGTGCCAGCAGTTACTCGGCTAGCGGGGGGGAGACCCAGTACTTC. It encodes CASSYSASGGETQYF.

This chain uses TRBV3-1 with TRBJ2-5; D gene uncertain. Germline values: CDR1 LGHDT, CDR2 YNNKEL (reference sequence). V was trimmed by 0 bases and J by 2 bases, leaving 13 bases between them. The CDR3 runs to 16 residues. Written as DNA, the CDR3 is TGTGCCAGCAGCCAAGATACAAGGGTCGGGCAAGAGACCCAGTACTTC. Its protein is CASSQDTRVGQETQYF.

V and J are TRBV28 and TRBJ1-1; no clear D gene. The CDR3 extends over 12 amino acids. Germline V gives CDR1 MDHEN, CDR2 SYDVKM. The V and J ends lost 0 bases and 8 bases respectively, with 7 bases between them. The CDR3 bases are TGTGCCAGCAGTTTATGGGCGTCCGAAGCTTTCTTT. This sequence encodes CASSLWASEAFF.

This chain uses TRBV18 with TRBJ2-6; TRBD2 might be the D (5 bases). Germline lookup yields CDR1 KGHSH and CDR2 LQKENI. The V end lost 3 bases, the J end lost 2 bases, and 8 bases lay between the germline ends. The CDR3 is made up of 15 amino acids. The CDR3 spells CASSPNGAGANVLTF. In DNA form, the CDR3 reads TGTGCCAGCTCACCGAACGGGGCTGGGGCCAACGTCCTGACTTTC.

The chain is built from TRBV5-5 and TRBJ1-5; TRBD1 aligns across 8 bases. The germline gives CDR1 SGHKS, CDR2 YYEKEE (reference sequence). This CDR3 contains 15 residues. Germline trimming cut 4 bases from V and 7 bases from J; bases unmatched to any gene: 10. DNA of the CDR3: TGTGCCAGCAGCCTCGGACAGGGTAACGGGCAGCCCCAGCATTTT. Translated, it gives CASSLGQGNGQPQHF.

The chain joins TRBV20-1 to TRBJ2-5; D call uncertain. The CDR3 is 15 residues long. In germline, CDR1 is DFQATT, CDR2 SNEGSKA (reference sequence). Trimming cost V 0 bases and J 2 bases, with 13 bases left between them. The CDR3 spells CSAREGGYRQETQYF. In DNA, the CDR3 is TGCAGTGCTAGAGAGGGCGGCTACCGACAAGAGACCCAGTACTTC.

The genes are TRBV7-2 and TRBJ2-4; maybe TRBD1 (6 bases). Per germline, CDR1 SGHTA and CDR2 FQGNSA. The CDR3 runs 16 residues. V lost 0 bases, J lost 15 bases, and 24 bases lay in between. Written as DNA, the CDR3 is TGTACCAGCAGCTTAGCGCTAGGGGGACGCAGTTCAAAGGCGTACTTC. It is translated as CTSSLALGGRSSKAYF.

A note on this clonotype: A junction boundary mismatches the germline segment, possibly from a read error. This sequence joins TRBV5-5 and TRBJ2-3, with D unresolved. From germline, CDR1 is SGHKS and CDR2 YYEKEE (reference sequence). The CDR3 runs to 12 residues. CDR3 residues: CASSLHTDTLYF. The CDR3 DNA follows: TGTGCCAGCAGCTTGCACACAGATACGCTGTATTTT. The variable domain in full, with the rest retrieved from reference TRBV5-5 and TRBJ2-3, is DAGVTQSPTHLIKTRGQQVTLRCSPISGHKSVSWYQQVLGQGPQFIFQYYEKEERGRGNFPDRFSARQFPNYSSELNVNALLLGDSALYLCASSLHTDTLYFGPGTRLTVL.